Presented here are 20 T cell receptor beta chains from one specimen sequenced in a study of PD-L1 blockade in urothelial cancer (dated by TCRdb to the late 2010s). The method behind the library was the immunoSEQ multiplex PCR assay. TCRdb took over this immuneACCESS table, retaining in-frame rearrangements with V and J assigned. Such tables are incomplete; in checked studies, under half of the missing clones stem from an unresolved V gene, and the remainder is unexplained. This sample is represented by around 63,000 clones; approximately 75% of them were singletons. 1.6% of the sample belongs to the ten largest clones. Sample time point, as interpreted from the label and publication: pretreatment peripheral blood. The sequencing used PBMCs, collected around atezolizumab (anti-PD-L1) treatment. The receptor set was obtained from a man between 65 and 85 years old with urothelial cancer.

J is TRBJ1-3 and V is TRBV9; 11 bases align to TRBD1. The V and J ends lost 0 bases and 1 base, in that order; junction bases with no gene match: 3. The CDR3 sequence is 17 residues long. CDR1 SGDLS and CDR2 YYNGEE come from the germline V gene. The CDR3 coding sequence is TGTGCCAGCAGCGTAGGGACAGGGGGCTGGTCTGGAAACACCATATATTTT. Protein sequence: CASSVGTGGWSGNTIYF. The full variable domain, in which reference TRBV9 and TRBJ1-3 provide the parts outside the CDR3, is DSGVTQTPKHLITATGQRVTLRCSPRSGDLSVYWYQQSLDQGLQFLIQYYNGEERAKGNILERFSAQQFPDLHSELNLSSLELGDSALYFCASSVGTGGWSGNTIYFGEGSWLTVV.

This chain joins TRBV7-9 and TRBJ2-7; D possibly corresponds to TRBD1 (6 bases). Trimming cost V 1 base and J 3 bases, with 10 bases left between them. The CDR3 is made up of 14 amino acids. Germline CDR1 is SEHNR and CDR2 is FQNEAQ (reference sequence). The CDR3 bases are TGTGCCAGCAGCTTAGGCGAGGGGGTCTACGAGCAGTACTTC. Translated, it gives CASSLGEGVYEQYF.

The rearrangement links TRBV7-2 to TRBJ2-1; TRBD2 aligns across 8 bases. Germline trimming cut 7 bases from V and 7 bases from J; bases unmatched to any gene: 6. CDR1 is SGHTA, CDR2 FQGNSA, per germline. The length of the CDR3 is 13 residues. CDR3 region: CASTLGTRNEQFF. As DNA, the CDR3 is TGTGCCAGCACCCTAGGGACTAGGAATGAGCAGTTCTTC.

The V call is TRBV19, the J call TRBJ2-5; D perhaps matches TRBD2 (5 bases). The CDR3 sequence is 13 residues long. Germline V gene data show CDR1 as LNHDA and CDR2 as SQIVND (reference sequence). Trimming pared 8 bases from V and 2 bases from J, leaving 12 bases between. The CDR3 sequence: CASSSRLQETQYF. The CDR3 coding sequence is TGTGCCAGTTCTAGCCGATTACAAGAGACCCAGTACTTC.

V and J are TRBV5-4 and TRBJ2-2, with 7 bases that match TRBD1. Per germline, CDR1 SGHNT and CDR2 YYREEE (reference sequence). The CDR3 sequence is 16 residues long. The J segment lost 2 bases and the V segment lost 2 bases, leaving 6 bases of the junction unmatched. The CDR3 bases are TGTGCCAGCAGCTTAGCTGGACAGGAAAACACCGGGGAGCTGTTTTTT. As protein: CASSLAGQENTGELFF. The entire variable domain, with the rest obtained from reference TRBV5-4 and TRBJ2-2, is as follows: ETGVTQSPTHLIKTRGQQVTLRCSSQSGHNTVSWYQQALGQGPQFIFQYYREEENGRGNFPPRFSGLQFPNYSSELNVNALELDDSALYLCASSLAGQENTGELFFGEGSRLTVL.

This clone occurred a few times. The CDR3 bases are TGTGCCAGCAGCCAAGAAATCGGCGGCTGGAACACTGAAGCTTTCTTT. Translation: CASSQEIGGWNTEAFF. The V call is TRBV4-2, the J call TRBJ1-1, with D unresolved. V lost 0 bases, J lost 1 base, and 12 bases lay in between. Germline V gene lookup returns CDR1 LGHNA and CDR2 YNFKEQ. This CDR3 has 16 residues.

The rearrangement links TRBV18 to TRBJ2-3; D possibly corresponds to TRBD2 (5 bases). The CDR3 loop spans 15 amino acids. Germline V gene data show CDR1 as KGHSH and CDR2 as LQKENI. The V end was cut by 3 bases, the J end by 0 bases, with 10 bases between. CDR3 sequence reads: CASSPPRGSTDTQYF. The CDR3 DNA sequence: TGTGCCAGCTCACCGCCCCGCGGGAGCACAGATACGCAGTATTTT.

The CDR3 loop is CASSPTVDVADTQYF. The CDR3 coding sequence is TGTGCCAGCAGCCCTACAGTAGATGTGGCAGATACGCAGTATTTT. V is TRBV7-2 and J is TRBJ2-3; no firm D call. Germline CDR1 SGHTA, CDR2 FQGNSA. V gave up 5 bases and J gave up 4 bases, with 16 bases separating them. The CDR3 has 15 residues.

The gene calls are TRBV5-5 and TRBJ1-1; D is uncertain. Per germline, CDR1 SGHKS and CDR2 YYEKEE (reference sequence). The CDR3 covers 13 residues. V was clipped by 2 bases and J by 0 bases, with 5 bases between them. The CDR3 here is CASSFNMNTEAFF. CDR3 nucleotide sequence: TGTGCCAGCAGCTTTAACATGAACACTGAAGCTTTCTTT.

The J gene is TRBJ2-7, the V gene TRBV9, with TRBD2 matching over 8 bases. The junction had 2 bases not matched to a gene; V was cut back by 3 bases and J by 3 bases. The CDR3 is made up of 13 amino acids. Per germline, CDR1 SGDLS and CDR2 YYNGEE. The CDR3 sequence: CASSAGGDYEQYF. CDR3 nucleotides: TGTGCCAGCAGCGCGGGGGGGGACTACGAGCAGTACTTC.

The V call is TRBV7-9, the J call TRBJ1-2, with D possibly being TRBD1 (6 bases). The germline CDR1 and CDR2 sequences are SEHNR and FQNEAQ (reference sequence). The V end lost 7 bases, the J end lost 1 base, and 16 bases lay between the germline ends. The CDR3 is 15 amino acids. DNA of the CDR3: TGTGCCAGCATTCCCGGAGGGGGGGATAACTATGGCTACACCTTC. Residues: CASIPGGGDNYGYTF.

The chain is built from TRBV10-2 and TRBJ2-7, with 10 nucleotides matching TRBD2. The germline V gene encodes CDR1 WSHSY and CDR2 SAAADI. The CDR3 spans 15 residues. Trimming took 6 bases from V and 3 from J; bases not matched to a gene: 8. The CDR3 region is CASSATSGIIYEQYF. In nucleotides, the CDR3 is TGCGCCAGCAGCGCAACTAGCGGGATTATCTACGAGCAGTACTTC.

This rearrangement joins TRBV2 to TRBJ1-2; D uncertain. The CDR3 is 13 amino acids. The V end lost 8 bases, the J end lost 3 bases, and 13 bases lay between the germline ends. Per the germline V gene, CDR1 is SNHLY and CDR2 is FYNNEI. CDR3 coding DNA: TGTGCCAGCGCACGGAGGAGTGACTATGGCTACACCTTC. Protein product: CASARRSDYGYTF.

V gene TRBV5-5 combines with J gene TRBJ1-1; D is possibly TRBD1 (5 bases). With 4 bases removed from V and 2 bases from J, the gap between germline ends came to 15 bases. Germline CDR1 is SGHKS and CDR2 is YYEKEE (reference sequence). The CDR3 loop spans 15 amino acids. In DNA, the CDR3 is TGTGCCAGCAGCAGACAGTTCGGTCCTAACACTGAAGCTTTCTTT. Protein: CASSRQFGPNTEAFF.

This clone occurred once. This rearrangement joins TRBV7-8 to TRBJ2-3, with 7 bases identical to TRBD2. The CDR3 consists of 15 residues. Germline CDR1 and CDR2: SGHVS and FQNEAQ. V was pared by 3 bases and J by 8 bases, with 11 bases of the junction left unmatched. For the CDR3, the DNA is TGTGCCAGCAGCTTGTCGGGGCGGGAGTACCGTACGCAGTATTTT. This gives the protein CASSLSGREYRTQYF.

The rearrangement uses TRBV28 and TRBJ1-1; D remains unclear. Per the germline V gene, CDR1 is MDHEN and CDR2 is SYDVKM. The CDR3 contains 14 residues. The V end lost 7 bases, the J end lost 0 bases, and 12 bases lay between the germline ends. The CDR3 here is CASTLMGVNTEAFF. In nucleotides, the CDR3 is TGTGCCAGCACCCTAATGGGCGTGAACACTGAAGCTTTCTTT. Drawing the rest from reference TRBV28 and TRBJ1-1, the complete variable domain is DVKVTQSSRYLVKRTGEKVFLECVQDMDHENMFWYRQDPGLGLRLIYFSYDVKMKEKGDIPEGYSVSREKKERFSLILESASTNQTSMYLCASTLMGVNTEAFFGQGTRLTVV.

The chain joins TRBV29-1 to TRBJ2-1; TRBD2 matches 11 bases. The junction had 8 bases not matched to a gene; V was cut back by 1 base and J by 0 bases. This CDR3 comprises 18 residues. Germline V CDR1 and CDR2: SQVTM, ANQGSEA. The CDR3 region is CSVEGFTSGGSSYNEQFF. CDR3 bases: TGCAGCGTTGAAGGTTTTACTAGCGGGGGCAGCTCCTACAATGAGCAGTTCTTC.

The rearrangement joins TRBV11-3 to TRBJ2-1, with D unresolved. Trimming shortened V by 1 base and J by 0 bases, and 7 bases separated the two germline ends. CDR1 and CDR2 from the germline V gene are SGHNT and YENEEA. The CDR3 length is 15 residues. The CDR3: CASSLGGSSYNEQFF. As DNA, the CDR3 is TGTGCCAGCAGCTTAGGCGGAAGCTCCTACAATGAGCAGTTCTTC.

This clone appeared a single time. The chain is built from TRBV28 and TRBJ2-7; no clear D. Germline V CDR1 and CDR2: MDHEN, SYDVKM. Trimming took off 2 bases at V and 5 bases at J, with 10 bases between the two ends. The CDR3 consists of 13 residues. The CDR3 region is CASSLAGLNEQYF. CDR3 in DNA: TGTGCCAGCAGTTTAGCAGGATTAAACGAGCAGTACTTC.

J is TRBJ2-2 and V is TRBV30; 9 nucleotides match TRBD1. Trimming removed 4 bases from V and 5 bases from J; junction bases left unmatched: 11. Germline V gene sequence: CDR1 GTSNPN, CDR2 SVGIG (reference sequence). CDR3 size: 16 residues. The chain's CDR3 is CAWTSQGTGSTGELFF. The CDR3 region has the DNA TGTGCCTGGACCTCACAAGGGACAGGGTCTACCGGGGAGCTGTTTTTT.